The clone carrying this T cell receptor beta chain was counted many times. Its matching antigen is unknown. This record comes from a study of T cells in Graves' hyperthyroidism and ophthalmopathy. General observations from the study: Median prediction lead before ophthalmopathy onset was about 6.7 months with the model.

The TCR beta CDR3 regions underwent amplification using RNA transcripts as the source. The TCR CDR3 first-round RT-PCR relied on the HTBI primer set. TCRdb ran MiXCR on the multiplex PCR reads and lists one entry per CDR3 protein. The sample shows roughly 98,000 distinct CDR3 sequences, around 37% of them seen only once. Orbital computed tomography, thyroid ultrasound, serum thyroxine and TRAb, and clinical symptoms together informed the diagnoses. Germline CDR1 and CDR2: SGHAT and FQNNGV. The CDR3 length is 16 residues. The V segment lost 4 bases and the J segment 4 bases; nucleotides outside the gene matches: 12.

The sequence was obtained from a woman in her 30s with Graves' hyperthyroidism. This chain joins TRBV11-2 and TRBJ2-7, with TRBD2 matching 8 bases. Sequenced material: peripheral blood or thyroid tissue (not recorded which). Here the CDR3 DNA reads TGTGCCAGCAGCTCCATACTAGCGGAGACCCCTTACGAGCAGTACTTC. Encoded protein: CASSSILAETPYEQYF. Full variable domain (rest looked up from reference TRBV11-2 and TRBJ2-7): EAGVAQSPRYKIIEKRQSVAFWCNPISGHATLYWYQQILGQGPKLLIQFQNNGVVDDSQLPKDRFSAERLKGVDSTLKIQPAKLEDSAVYLCASSSILAETPYEQYFGPGTRLTVT.